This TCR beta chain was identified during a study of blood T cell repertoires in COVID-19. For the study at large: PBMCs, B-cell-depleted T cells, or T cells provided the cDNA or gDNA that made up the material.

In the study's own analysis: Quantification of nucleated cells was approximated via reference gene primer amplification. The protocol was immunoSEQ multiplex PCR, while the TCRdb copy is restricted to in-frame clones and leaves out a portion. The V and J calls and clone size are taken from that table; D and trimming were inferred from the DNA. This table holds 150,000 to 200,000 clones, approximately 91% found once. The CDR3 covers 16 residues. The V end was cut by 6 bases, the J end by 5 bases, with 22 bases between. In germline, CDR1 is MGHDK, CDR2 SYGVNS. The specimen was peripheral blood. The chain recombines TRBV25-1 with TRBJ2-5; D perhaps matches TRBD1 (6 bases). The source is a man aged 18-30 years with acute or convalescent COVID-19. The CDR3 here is CASSPRGRGGWETQYF. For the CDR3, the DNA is TGTGCCAGCAGCCCCCGGGGCAGGGGCGGCTGGGAGACCCAGTACTTC.